This T cell receptor beta chain was sequenced for a study of cytomegalovirus exposure and HLA in healthy donors (dated by TCRdb to 2017 to 2019). With respect to the entire study: The 500 to 800 repertoires of the first cohort and the roughly 120 validation repertoires were produced on the same platform, according to a later analysis. In addition to the first cohort of several hundred subjects, a separate validation cohort of 130 or so different subjects was used. To predict cytomegalovirus infection status, the study combined high-throughput TCR immunosequencing, statistical association of individual TCRs with disease status, and machine learning. The study aimed to test whether signatures of past pathogen exposure could be identified by cataloging public T cell receptors.

With respect to this clone: What antigen it recognizes has not been identified. Base qualities are not at hand, and no much larger clone is one base apart.

CDR1 and CDR2, per the germline V gene (reference sequence), are MNHEY and SMNVEV. Spanning cysteine to phenylalanine, the CDR3 consists of 14 amino acids. The CDR3 DNA has 42 bases and is translated from base 1. V lost 8 bases and J lost 0 bases; the stretch between them is 11 bases long. Library preparation was by the immunoSEQ multiplex PCR assay. In the authors' own workflow: A statistical classification framework was built for diagnosing cytomegalovirus status from the catalog of TCR beta chain sequences. As stored in TCRdb, this immuneACCESS dataset retains in-frame rearrangements with V and J assigned. A fraction of the clones does not appear; measured against another copy, unresolved V genes explain less than half of the discrepancy, and the remainder lacks a known reason. Clone size and V and J calls were adopted from that table, with D and trimming inferred from the DNA. In all, the sample holds 60,000 to 75,000 clones, and more than 85% of those were seen once. The top ten constitute around 7% of the sample.

General conclusions and limits of the study: A later analysis lacked HLA typing for the validation cohort, so it scored co-occurrence in that cohort across all 110 or so repertoires. In the study, approximately 160 TCR beta chains were listed as associated with cytomegalovirus. In both the original and validation cohorts, the classifier was reported to diagnose cytomegalovirus status with high specificity and sensitivity. Most TCR sequences were observed very rarely across donors, whereas some public TCRs were present in many individuals. A later analysis found that TCRs clustered in the first cohort also tended to co-occur in the 110 or so validation repertoires, with 94% of cluster scores above 0. It was suggested by the authors that the approach could potentially be generalized to other disease states and immunological phenotypes. In vitro tests confirmed that a few of the cytomegalovirus-associated TCR beta chains recognize cytomegalovirus antigens.

Donors formed part of the validation cohort, which comprised 120 subjects and was distinct from the first cohort of several hundred subjects. The sequence was collected from a young woman in good health and CMV-seropositive. What was sequenced was PBMCs. The chain employs TRBV27 and TRBJ2-1, with no confident D gene call. The bases read TGTGCCAGCTCGAGGTTTAGCTCCTACAATGAGCAGTTCTTC. This sequence encodes CASSRFSSYNEQFF.